This T cell receptor beta chain was retrieved from a study of T cell changes during pregnancy in multiple sclerosis. Using immunoSEQ multiplex PCR, the repertoire was profiled, and TCRdb retains in-frame clones only, with some absent. The sample contains about 18,000 clones, around 82% of which appear only once. The V gene's germline CDR1 is LNHDA and CDR2 SQIVND (reference sequence). This CDR3 is built from 14 residues. V gave up 3 bases and J gave up 7 bases, with 13 bases separating them. V and J are TRBV19 and TRBJ1-5; no definite D call. The starting material was CD8+ T cells from peripheral blood mononuclear cells, obtained in the third trimester of pregnancy. This TCR was recovered from a female donor in good health, enrolled as a control in a pregnancy study. In DNA form, the CDR3 reads TGTGCCAGTAGTATGTTCGACAACGCGCAGCCCCAGCATTTT. Translated, it gives CASSMFDNAQPQHF.